The subject of this entry is one T cell receptor (beta chain). The sample holds a few counts of this clonotype. The specificity of this receptor is unknown. Per-nucleotide qualities are absent, and no much larger clonotype sits a single base away. The germline V gene encodes CDR1 WSHSY and CDR2 SAAADI. V and J are trimmed by 10 bases and 0 bases, and the gene matches miss 10 bases of the junction. Taken from cysteine to phenylalanine, the CDR3 has 16 residues. Here the CDR3 DNA is all that survives: 48 bases in frame from base 1. The sample is drawn from a study of T-cell memory formation after mild COVID-19 (dated by TCRdb to the early 2020s). Regarding the study in general: Most TCR sequence clusters were specific to one of the two donors. The cohort was made up of two young adult volunteers, one female and one male, who were previously healthy. T-cell clones expanding and contracting after mild COVID-19 in a couple of donors were tracked by longitudinal TCRalpha and TCRbeta repertoire sequencing.

Ficoll-Paque density gradient centrifugation was used to isolate PBMCs. The instrument given in TCRdb is Illumina NovaSeq 6000. TCRalpha and TCRbeta cDNA libraries were built by 5'RACE with constant-segment primers, adding sample barcodes and unique molecular identifiers. RNA was extracted from every sample with Trizol reagent. Amplification of the libraries took two PCR steps, and the second step added a second sample barcode plus Illumina TruSeq adapters. Libraries were sequenced on an Illumina NovaSeq with 2 x 150 bp paired-end reads. The study's own analysis went as follows. With migec v1.2.7, reads were demultiplexed and then collapsed into UMI-guided consensus sequences. Using mixcr v2.1.11, the UMI consensuses were aligned to TRA and TRB V and J templates and assembled into clonotypes. Expanded or contracted clonotypes were those called significant by both edgeR and NoisET, with noise models trained on biological replicates. For edgeR calls, the thresholds were a false discovery rate-adjusted p below 0.01 and a log2 fold-change of 1. PCA with hierarchical clustering of max-normalized trajectories of the 1000 most abundant clonotypes was used as exploratory dynamics analysis. Each responding clone was given a CD4 or CD8 phenotype based on the CD4+ and CD8+ repertoires, which had been sequenced separately. TCRdb passed the public sequencing reads through fastp at Q25 and MiXCR, retaining productive beta sequences. Every distinct CDR3 protein forms one entry, paired with its most common genes and DNA. The V and J calls follow TCRdb's processing rather than the paper's. The sample has about 290,000 distinct CDR3 sequences on record, approximately 15% of them singletons. The ten largest clones take up around a fifth of the sample.

Here is what the overall study found, with its caveats: Balanced CD4/CD8 phenotypes were observed for clones contracting from day 15 to 85, whereas a bias towards CD4+ was observed for a second wave of clones expanding from day 15 to 37. The study included only a couple of mild cases, and larger cohorts that include severe cases with pre-infection samples were judged to be necessary. The detection of some responding clones in pre-infection memory suggests that pre-existing cross-reactive memory T cells joined the SARS-CoV-2 response. Whether the second-wave clones peaking on day 37 were SARS-CoV-2 specific was not confirmed. Contracting CD4+ clones appeared mostly in the CM and EM memory subsets, whereas CD8+ clones were enriched in EMRA.

The clonotype originates from a young man who had mild COVID-19 (a few samples of this study predate the infection). The sample titles of this study are shuffled in the database, so cell type and time point are left out; the donor was told from shared clones. Material: PBMCs or a T cell subset sorted from them (not recorded which). The chain employs TRBV10-2 and TRBJ1-1, with TRBD1 matching 11 junction bases. The nucleotide sequence is TGCGCCACCGCCTCCCGGGACAGGGGGATGAACACTGAAGCTTTCTTT. This encodes CATASRDRGMNTEAFF.